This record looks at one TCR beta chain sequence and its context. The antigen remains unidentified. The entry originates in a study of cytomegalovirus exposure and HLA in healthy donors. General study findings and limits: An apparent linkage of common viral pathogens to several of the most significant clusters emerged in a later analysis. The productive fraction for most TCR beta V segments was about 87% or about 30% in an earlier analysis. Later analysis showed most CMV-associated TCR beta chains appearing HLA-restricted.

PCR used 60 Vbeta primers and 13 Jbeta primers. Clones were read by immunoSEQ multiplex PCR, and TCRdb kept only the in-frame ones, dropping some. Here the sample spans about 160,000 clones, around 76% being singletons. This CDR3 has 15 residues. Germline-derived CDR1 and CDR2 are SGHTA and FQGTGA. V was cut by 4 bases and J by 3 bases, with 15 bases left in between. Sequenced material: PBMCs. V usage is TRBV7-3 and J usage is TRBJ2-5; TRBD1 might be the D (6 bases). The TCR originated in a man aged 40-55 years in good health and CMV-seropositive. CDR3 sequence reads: CASSSHGAGEETQYF. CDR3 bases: TGTGCCAGCAGCTCTCATGGGGCAGGGGAAGAGACCCAGTACTTC.